This T cell receptor (beta chain) was documented in a study of OX40 agonist ivuxolimab in advanced cancers. The assay was immunoSEQ multiplex PCR, and TCRdb's table has in-frame clones only and misses some. There are roughly 40,000 clones in the sample; approximately 80% occur only once, and roughly 24% lies in the top ten. Sampling times: baseline, cycle 4 day 1, cycle 7 day 1. CDR3 size: 13 residues. Trimming pared 5 bases from V and 4 bases from J, leaving 12 bases between. Germline V gene sequence: CDR1 SGHVS, CDR2 FNYEAQ. The clonotype was recovered from an adult with an advanced solid tumor such as melanoma, head and neck, liver or kidney cancer. Sequenced material: CD4+ or CD8+ T cells sorted from blood, taken in a trial of the OX40 agonist ivuxolimab. V usage is TRBV7-6 and J usage is TRBJ2-7; D is ambiguous. The CDR3 region is CASSKHKAYEQYF. The CDR3 nucleotides are TGTGCCAGCAGCAAACATAAGGCGTACGAGCAGTACTTC.